The 15 T cell receptor beta chains below all came from one sample that was sequenced in a study of blood T cell repertoires in COVID-19. The data were produced by immunoSEQ multiplex PCR, yet TCRdb's version contains in-frame clones alone and is incomplete. The sample records about 200,000 clones, approximately 84% being singletons. Sample: peripheral blood. The receptors were sampled from a woman between 45 and 60 years old with active or convalescent COVID-19.

The chain links TRBV7-9 to TRBJ1-2, with D uncertain. With 5 bases removed from V and 2 bases from J, the gap between germline ends came to 18 bases. CDR3 length: 16 amino acids. CDR1 and CDR2 (germline): SEHNR, FQNEAQ (reference sequence). For the CDR3, the DNA is TGTGCCAGCAGCCTATCGGGTAGCCCGGCGAACTATGGCTACACCTTC. Translated, it gives CASSLSGSPANYGYTF.

The chain couples TRBV6-1 to TRBJ1-2; tentative D call: TRBD1 (6 bases). CDR3 length: 15 amino acids. Germline V gene lookup returns CDR1 MNHNS and CDR2 SASEGT. Trimming shortened V by 2 bases and J by 3 bases, and 13 bases separated the two germline ends. DNA of the CDR3: TGTGCCAGCAGTGAAAGGGGCAGGGGTTACTATGGCTACACCTTC. It yields the protein CASSERGRGYYGYTF.

The chain uses TRBV24-1 and TRBJ2-7, with D possibly being TRBD2 (5 bases). This CDR3 has 13 amino acids. Trimming removed 4 bases from V and 3 bases from J, with 9 bases in between. CDR1 and CDR2 from the germline V gene are KGHDR and SFDVKD. CDR3 coding DNA: TGTGCCACCAGTGACTGGAGCGGCTACGAGCAGTACTTC. Translated: CATSDWSGYEQYF.

The chain couples TRBV20-1 to TRBJ2-1, with 8 nucleotides matching TRBD2. The V and J ends lost 3 bases and 12 bases, in that order; junction bases with no gene match: 4. CDR1 and CDR2 from the germline V gene are DFQATT and SNEGSKA (reference sequence). The CDR3 length is 11 residues. CDR3 nucleotides: TGCAGTGCTAGCAGAAGCGGGGGGCAGTTCTTC. Its protein is CSASRSGGQFF.

This clone was counted a single time. V is TRBV5-1 and J is TRBJ1-2; a weak D match, TRBD1 (5 bases). The V end was cut by 4 bases, the J end by 8 bases, with 15 bases between. CDR3 length equals 13 residues. CDR1 and CDR2 from the germline V gene are SGHRS and YFSETQ. The CDR3: CASSPDKPRGYTF. CDR3 DNA sequence: TGCGCCAGCAGCCCGGACAAGCCGAGGGGCTACACCTTC.

In nucleotides, the CDR3 is TGTGCCAGCAGCCCCCGACAGATACAGAAGGACACTGAAGCTTTCTTT. Translating it yields CASSPRQIQKDTEAFF. The J gene is TRBJ1-1, the V gene TRBV11-3; perhaps TRBD1 as D (5 bases). Germline CDR1 is SGHNT and CDR2 is YENEEA. V was clipped by 5 bases and J by 3 bases, with 19 bases between them. This CDR3 contains 16 residues.

The J gene is TRBJ2-1, the V gene TRBV2; possible D gene TRBD2, 5 bases. Trimming removed 4 bases at V and 5 bases at J, with 9 bases between. CDR3 length: 13 amino acids. The germline V gene has CDR1 SNHLY and CDR2 FYNNEI. The DNA for the CDR3 is TGTGCCAGCAGTGTGGGGAGCAACAATGAGCAGTTCTTC. It translates to CASSVGSNNEQFF.

Turning to this clone: The same CDR3 can be traced to other DNA sequences in this sample. The V call is TRBV9, the J call TRBJ2-1, with TRBD2 identical over 7 bases. This CDR3 is built from 15 residues. The V gene end was trimmed by 3 bases and the J gene end by 0 bases; junction bases not matched to a gene: 3. Looked up from germline, CDR1 is SGDLS and CDR2 is YYNGEE. DNA for the CDR3: TGTGCCAGCAGCGCCCCGGGGGGCTCCTACAATGAGCAGTTCTTC. It codes for CASSAPGGSYNEQFF.

The chain uses TRBV30 and TRBJ2-1; 9 nucleotides agree with TRBD2. Per the germline V gene, CDR1 is GTSNPN and CDR2 is SVGIG (reference sequence). The CDR3 totals 17 residues. Losses at the gene ends were 0 bases for V and 3 bases for J; bases not matched to a gene: 9. CDR3 sequence reads: CAWSVLAGTLGYNEQFF. As DNA, the CDR3 is TGTGCCTGGAGTGTACTAGCGGGCACACTCGGCTACAATGAGCAGTTCTTC.

In the case of this clone: At one end the junction does not follow the germline gene, possibly because of a read error. This chain links TRBV24-1 with TRBJ2-3; 9 bases are a match to TRBD1. In germline, CDR1 is KGHDR, CDR2 SFDVKD. This CDR3 has 13 amino acids. The CDR3, as DNA: TGTGCCACCACTACAGGGGGCACGGATACGCAGTATTTT. Protein: CATTTGGTDTQYF.

V gene TRBV4-2 combines with J gene TRBJ1-3; 9 positions agree with TRBD1. CDR1 LGHNA and CDR2 YNFKEQ come from the germline V gene. Trimming took 2 bases from V and 8 from J; bases not matched to a gene: 13. The CDR3 extends over 17 amino acids. This CDR3 reads CASSQNDRGSRSYTIYF. For the CDR3, the DNA is TGTGCCAGCAGCCAAAACGACAGGGGGAGCAGATCGTACACCATATATTTT.

This chain links TRBV7-3 with TRBJ2-7, with D possibly matching TRBD1 (5 bases). Trimming cost V 0 bases and J 9 bases, with 12 bases left between them. Germline V lookup: CDR1 SGHTA, CDR2 FQGTGA. This CDR3 spans 13 amino acids. The CDR3 nucleotides are TGTGCCAGCAGCTTAACGGCTCAGGGTGGGCAGTACTTC. Translating gives CASSLTAQGGQYF.

The chain couples TRBV7-3 to TRBJ2-5; 9 positions agree with TRBD2. With V trimmed by 2 bases and J by 5 bases, 9 bases remained unmatched. Germline V gene sequence: CDR1 SGHTA, CDR2 FQGTGA. The CDR3 is 16 amino acids. The CDR3 DNA sequence: TGTGCCAGCAGCTTAGACGGCGGGAGGGCCTCGGAGACCCAGTACTTC. Translated, it gives CASSLDGGRASETQYF.

The chain recombines TRBV19 with TRBJ1-1; D ambiguous. The germline V gene encodes CDR1 LNHDA and CDR2 SQIVND (reference sequence). Trimming took 10 bases from V and 4 from J, leaving 19 bases between them. This CDR3 has 14 amino acids. This CDR3 reads CATKGRHWFTEAFF. The CDR3 coding sequence is TGTGCCACTAAAGGGAGACACTGGTTCACTGAAGCTTTCTTT.

V usage is TRBV24-1 and J usage is TRBJ1-2; no clear D. Per germline, CDR1 KGHDR and CDR2 SFDVKD. The CDR3 loop spans 15 amino acids. The ends were cut back, 5 bases at V and 4 bases at J, with 16 bases in the middle. The CDR3 sequence is CATSAGPPGTYGYTF. The CDR3 DNA sequence: TGTGCCACCAGTGCCGGCCCGCCAGGTACCTATGGCTACACCTTC.